A selection of T cell receptor beta chains follows, all from one sample in a study of T cells in Graves' hyperthyroidism and ophthalmopathy. MiXCR, run by TCRdb on the multiplex PCR reads, gives a single entry per CDR3 protein. This sample has hundreds of thousands of distinct CDR3 sequences, with just under 20% found just once. The material sequenced was blood. These TCRs come from a man aged 35 to 55 with Graves' ophthalmopathy. Each CDR3 is given with its conserved first and last residue. Each record gives: J gene, V gene, D gene, clone size, CDR3 length, CDR3 protein, CDR3 DNA. D genes are given only for firm matches. Expanded clones are given a class, and other clones once, few, many or no size at all.

TRBJ2-2,TRBV12-3/TRBV12-4,TRBD2,few,16,CATQTGTSGRAGELFF,TGTGCCACCCAGACCGGGACTAGCGGGAGGGCAGGGGAGCTGTTTTTT
TRBJ2-1,TRBV19,TRBD2,.,15,CASNIDGTRRNEQFF,TGTGCCAGTAATATTGACGGGACTAGACGCAATGAGCAGTTCTTC
TRBJ2-7,TRBV7-9,TRBD2,many,18,CASSLARLHRGDYYEQYF,TGTGCCAGCAGCTTAGCCCGACTACATAGAGGGGACTACTACGAGCAGTACTTC
TRBJ2-5,TRBV28,.,.,14,CASIRTGTGETQYF,TGTGCCAGCATTCGGACGGGGACGGGGGAGACCCAGTACTTC
TRBJ2-1,TRBV18,TRBD2,many,16,CASSQGSSGRLKEQFF,TGTGCCAGCTCCCAGGGGTCTAGCGGGAGATTGAAAGAGCAGTTCTTC
TRBJ1-2,TRBV27,.,few,16,CASSLSVGLADYGYTF,TGTGCCAGCAGTTTATCTGTAGGGCTGGCGGACTATGGCTACACCTTC
TRBJ2-7,TRBV6-1,.,many,13,CATTSGPTYEQYF,TGTGCCACCACCTCGGGACCTACTTACGAGCAGTACTTC
TRBJ2-3,TRBV7-3,.,.,13,CASSFLLTDTQYF,TGTGCCAGCAGCTTCCTCCTCACAGATACGCAGTATTTT
TRBJ1-2,TRBV7-9,.,.,14,CASSLSLGGYGYTF,TGTGCCAGCAGCTTATCGTTGGGCGGCTATGGCTACACCTTC
TRBJ2-7,TRBV6-1,TRBD2,.,17,CASTQAGTSGPGYEQYF,TGTGCCAGCACCCAGGCCGGGACTAGCGGGCCTGGGTACGAGCAGTACTTC
TRBJ1-4,TRBV9,.,few,16,CASSPRQAATNEKLFF,TGTGCCAGCAGCCCCCGACAGGCGGCAACTAATGAAAAACTGTTTTTT
TRBJ1-4,TRBV7-2,.,.,14,CASSAQHRDEKLFF,TGTGCCAGCAGCGCCCAGCACAGGGATGAAAAACTGTTTTTT
TRBJ2-1,TRBV30,.,many,11,CAWSDKREQFF,TGTGCCTGGAGTGACAAGAGAGAGCAGTTCTTC
TRBJ2-7,TRBV30,TRBD2,.,15,CAWSVRGGWSYEQYF,TGTGCCTGGAGTGTCCGGGGGGGGTGGTCCTACGAGCAGTACTTC
TRBJ1-1,TRBV30,.,few,13,CAWKREMNTEAFF,TGTGCCTGGAAGAGGGAGATGAACACTGAAGCTTTCTTT
TRBJ2-1,TRBV5-5,TRBD1,.,13,CVSGTGVHNEQFF,TGTGTCAGCGGGACAGGGGTCCACAATGAGCAGTTCTTC
TRBJ1-2,TRBV6-1,.,few,15,CASSEGREGVYGYTF,TGTGCCAGCAGTGAAGGAAGGGAAGGGGTCTATGGCTACACCTTC
TRBJ2-7,TRBV12-3/TRBV12-4,.,many,13,CASSHGQLYEQYF,TGTGCCAGCAGCCATGGACAACTCTACGAGCAGTACTTC
TRBJ2-4,TRBV10-3,.,.,15,CAIRGVGAAENIQYF,TGTGCCATCAGAGGGGTAGGGGCAGCTGAAAACATTCAGTACTTC
TRBJ1-1,TRBV10-3,.,few,12,CAIGGIEAEAFF,TGTGCCATCGGGGGTATCGAAGCTGAAGCTTTCTTT
TRBJ1-1,TRBV5-6,.,few,12,CASNRIGTEAFF,TGTGCCAGTAACCGCATCGGGACTGAAGCTTTCTTT
TRBJ2-1,TRBV7-9,TRBD2,many,15,CASSWRGEGDNEQFF,TGTGCCAGCAGCTGGCGGGGGGAAGGGGACAATGAGCAGTTCTTC